A selection of T cell receptor beta chains follows, all from one sample in a study of blood T cell repertoires in COVID-19. The data were produced by immunoSEQ multiplex PCR, yet TCRdb's version contains in-frame clones alone and is incomplete. The sample lists about 95,000 clones; approximately 80% were seen once. Sequencing was done on a sample of peripheral blood. These TCRs come from a human donor in a cohort sampled during active COVID-19. The CDR3 runs from the conserved cysteine through the conserved F or W. A D gene is named only where the DNA matches it firmly. Clone size is not always given. Where it is, it says once, few, many or a class for expanded clones.

j_gene,abundance,v_gene,d_gene,CDR3aa,CDR3nt
TRBJ1-2,.,TRBV5-4,TRBD1,CASSFLIGQGGHTF,TGTGCCAGCAGCTTTCTCATCGGACAGGGGGGCCACACCTTC
TRBJ2-1,.,TRBV5-1,TRBD2,CASSLDGGAYNEQFF,TGCGCCAGCAGCTTGGACGGGGGGGCGTACAATGAGCAGTTCTTC
TRBJ1-5,.,TRBV5-8,.,CASSLDGASNQPQHF,TGTGCCAGCAGCTTGGACGGAGCGAGCAATCAGCCCCAGCATTTT
TRBJ1-4,.,TRBV4-3,.,CASSQDRGVQGKLFF,TGCGCCAGCAGCCAAGATCGGGGGGTTCAGGGGAAACTGTTTTTT
TRBJ2-7,.,TRBV28,TRBD2,CASSFGLAVRYEQYF,TGTGCCAGCAGTTTCGGACTAGCGGTCCGCTACGAGCAGTACTTC
TRBJ1-6,few,TRBV5-1,.,CASSPDWGGNNSPLHF,TGCGCCAGCAGCCCTGACTGGGGAGGTAATAATTCACCCCTCCACTTT
TRBJ1-2,once,TRBV7-9,.,CASSLLGANGYTF,TGTGCCAGCAGCTTACTGGGGGCAAATGGCTACACCTTC
TRBJ1-2,.,TRBV5-8,.,CASSKGQRANYGYTF,TGTGCCAGCAGCAAAGGACAGAGAGCTAACTATGGCTACACCTTC
TRBJ1-1,.,TRBV7-2,.,CASSSQQGTIGMAFF,TGTGCCAGCAGCTCTCAACAGGGCACAATCGGGATGGCTTTCTTT
TRBJ1-1,.,TRBV6-5,.,CATRGGAETQAFF,TGTGCCACCAGAGGGGGGGCAGAGACACAAGCTTTCTTT